These 31 T cell receptor beta chains were sequenced from one sample in a study of blood T cell repertoires in COVID-19. Assay used: immunoSEQ multiplex PCR; TCRdb lists only in-frame clones, some missing. This sample has about 95,000 clones, with about 89% found just once. The sample comprised peripheral blood. These TCRs come from a woman aged 70-85 years with acute or convalescent COVID-19.

In its sample, this clone was seen a few times. This chain links TRBV28 with TRBJ1-5; D gene unclear. V dropped 3 bases and J dropped 0 bases, with 6 bases sitting between them. CDR1 is MDHEN, CDR2 SYDVKM, per germline. There are 14 residues in the CDR3. In DNA, the CDR3 is TGTGCCAGCAGTTTCCTTAATAGCAATCAGCCCCAGCATTTT. This gives the protein CASSFLNSNQPQHF.

For the CDR3, the DNA is TGTGCCAGCAGAATAGTGAATTCACCCCTCCACTTT. This gives the protein CASRIVNSPLHF. This sequence joins TRBV3-1 (or the pseudogene TRBV3-2) and TRBJ1-6; D unresolved. The V gene's germline CDR1 is LGHDT and CDR2 YNNKEL (reference sequence). Trimming stripped 6 bases from V and 7 bases from J, with 7 bases between. The CDR3 is 12 amino acids.

This rearrangement joins TRBV28 to TRBJ2-1; no clear D gene. The CDR3 totals 11 residues. The V end lost 6 bases, the J end lost 4 bases, and 4 bases lay between the germline ends. Germline-derived CDR1 and CDR2 are MDHEN and SYDVKM. CDR3 DNA sequence: TGTGCCAGCAGCCTGTACAATGAGCAGTTCTTC. Protein: CASSLYNEQFF.

The V and J genes are TRBV3-1 (or the pseudogene TRBV3-2) and TRBJ2-2; TRBD2 matches 11 bases. The CDR3 loop spans 16 amino acids. Germline V gives CDR1 LGHDT, CDR2 YNNKEL (reference sequence). V trimming: 1 base; J trimming: 3 bases; junction bases outside the gene matches: 1. The CDR3 DNA reads as TGTGCCAGCAGCCAAGGACTAGCGGGGTACACCGGGGAGCTGTTTTTT. Its translation: CASSQGLAGYTGELFF.

Details on this clone: One end of the junction does not line up with germline, which may come from a read error. The chain couples TRBV28 to TRBJ2-1, with 9 bases that match TRBD2. The CDR3 has 16 residues. Germline V CDR1 and CDR2: MDHEN, SYDVKM. CDR3 loop: CAGSLGGRGYYNEQFF. DNA for the CDR3: TGTGCCGGCAGTTTAGGCGGGAGGGGTTACTACAATGAGCAGTTCTTC.

The chain recombines TRBV6-6 with TRBJ2-7, with 9 bases identical to TRBD1. The ends lost 5 bases at V and 2 bases at J; junction bases unmatched: 13. Germline V CDR1 and CDR2: MNHNY, SVGAGI (reference sequence). This CDR3 is 17 amino acids long. The CDR3 nucleotides are TGTGCCAGCAGTCCTCGAGGGACAGGGAGTGGGGCCTACGAGCAGTACGTC. Translated, it gives CASSPRGTGSGAYEQYV.

This clone has ten or more counts. The V gene is TRBV6-4, the J gene TRBJ1-6; 10 positions match TRBD1. The trim removed 0 bases at V and 10 bases at J, leaving 3 bases unmatched. The CDR3 totals 15 residues. Germline V gene sequence: CDR1 MRHNA, CDR2 SNTAGT. CDR3 residues: CASSDSGTGDSPLHF. Written as DNA, the CDR3 is TGTGCCAGCAGTGACTCGGGGACAGGGGACTCACCCCTCCACTTT.

The chain combines TRBV11-2 with TRBJ2-1, with 12 positions matching TRBD2. The junction had 7 bases not matched to a gene; V was cut back by 5 bases and J by 8 bases. Germline values: CDR1 SGHAT, CDR2 FQNNGV. This CDR3 has 15 residues. CDR3 DNA sequence: TGTGCCAGCAGCCTGCTAGCGGGAGGGGGTGATGAGCAGTTCTTC. Protein product: CASSLLAGGGDEQFF.

J is TRBJ2-1 and V is TRBV24-1; D possibly corresponds to TRBD2 (6 bases). The germline CDR1 and CDR2 sequences are KGHDR and SFDVKD. V was pared by 7 bases and J by 1 base, with 10 bases between. This CDR3 contains 14 residues. CDR3 coding DNA: TGTGCCACCAGGGGGACTGGTTCCTACAATGAGCAGTTCTTC. Translating it yields CATRGTGSYNEQFF.

This chain links TRBV30 with TRBJ2-4; D call uncertain. Trimming shortened V by 6 bases and J by 0 bases, and 6 bases separated the two germline ends. The CDR3 consists of 12 residues. Germline V gene lookup returns CDR1 GTSNPN and CDR2 SVGIG (reference sequence). The CDR3 region has the DNA TGTGCCTGCTCCCTAGCCAAAAACATTCAGTACTTC. Residues: CACSLAKNIQYF.

The rearrangement joins TRBV18 to TRBJ2-7; D is unresolved. Germline loops: CDR1 KGHSH, CDR2 LQKENI. V lost 0 bases to trimming and J lost 0 bases, with 9 bases between them. The CDR3 spans 15 residues. The DNA of the CDR3 is TGTGCCAGCTCACCACCAGTACTGAGCTCCTACGAGCAGTACTTC. Residues: CASSPPVLSSYEQYF. Based on the CDR3 plus reference TRBV18 and TRBJ2-7, the full variable domain is NAGVMQNPRHLVRRRGQEARLRCSPMKGHSHVYWYRQLPEEGLKFMVYLQKENIIDESGMPKERFSAEFPKEGPSILRIQQVVRGDSAAYFCASSPPVLSSYEQYFGPGTRLTVT.

The rearrangement links TRBV6-5 to TRBJ1-3; TRBD1 is a possible D gene (5 bases). The CDR3 loop spans 15 amino acids. V was clipped by 5 bases and J by 2 bases, with 13 bases between them. The germline gives CDR1 MNHEY, CDR2 SVGAGI. The CDR3, as DNA: TGTGCCAGCAGTACCCCTTGGGGGGCTGGAAACACCATATATTTT. Amino acid sequence: CASSTPWGAGNTIYF.

The chain uses TRBV11-2 and TRBJ1-4; D may be TRBD1 (6 bases). Trimming left V 2 bases short and J 4 bases short, with 11 bases between. Germline V lookup: CDR1 SGHAT, CDR2 FQNNGV. This CDR3 has 15 amino acids. This chain's CDR3 is CASSLLTGNNEKLFF. The CDR3 DNA reads as TGTGCCAGCAGCTTATTGACAGGCAATAATGAAAAACTGTTTTTT.

V and J are TRBV7-2 and TRBJ1-2, with 7 bases fitting TRBD1. Germline loops: CDR1 SGHTA, CDR2 FQGNSA. Germline trimming cut 5 bases from V and 4 bases from J; bases unmatched to any gene: 13. The CDR3 totals 16 residues. CDR3 residues: CASSTRAPRTGYGYTF. CDR3 coding DNA: TGTGCCAGCAGCACGAGAGCCCCCCGGACAGGCTATGGCTACACCTTC. Supplemented by reference TRBV7-2 and TRBJ1-2, the full variable domain reads GAGVSQSPSNKVTEKGKDVELRCDPISGHTALYWYRQSLGQGLEFLIYFQGNSAPDKSGLPSDRFSAERTGGSVSTLTIQRTQQEDSAVYLCASSTRAPRTGYGYTFGSGTRLTVV.

The rearrangement uses TRBV5-1 and TRBJ2-3; 7 bases agree with TRBD2. Germline CDR1 SGHRS, CDR2 YFSETQ. The CDR3 length is 17 residues. After removal of 4 bases from V and 3 bases from J, the junction contained 14 bases not matched to a gene. The chain's CDR3 is CASSRGGSSGHTDTQYF. In DNA, the CDR3 is TGCGCCAGCAGCCGTGGGGGGTCTAGCGGACATACAGATACGCAGTATTTT.

CDR3 region: CASSGDRSNTEAFF. The CDR3 nucleotides are TGTGCCAGCAGCGGGGACAGATCGAACACTGAAGCTTTCTTT. The V call is TRBV5-4, the J call TRBJ1-1; 7 nucleotides align to TRBD1. There are 14 residues in the CDR3. Germline V gene data show CDR1 as SGHNT and CDR2 as YYREEE (reference sequence). V trimming: 4 bases; J trimming: 1 base; junction bases outside the gene matches: 4. Together with reference TRBV5-4 and TRBJ1-1, the CDR3 gives the full variable domain: ETGVTQSPTHLIKTRGQQVTLRCSSQSGHNTVSWYQQALGQGPQFIFQYYREEENGRGNFPPRFSGLQFPNYSSELNVNALELDDSALYLCASSGDRSNTEAFFGQGTRLTVV.

The CDR3 sequence is CASSSDQGMGYTF. CDR3 DNA sequence: TGTGCCAGCAGCTCCGATCAGGGGATGGGCTACACCTTC. The chain has TRBV5-5 and TRBJ1-2; weak D call: TRBD1 (6 bases). The CDR3 length is 13 residues. CDR1 is SGHKS, CDR2 YYEKEE, per germline (reference sequence). Trimming removed 3 bases from V and 8 bases from J, with 14 bases in between.

The chain couples TRBV6-2 or TRBV6-3 to TRBJ1-2; TRBD1 might be the D (6 bases). The CDR3 loop spans 14 amino acids. Trimming shortened V by 5 bases and J by 6 bases, and 16 bases separated the two germline ends. Germline V gene data show CDR1 as MNHEY and CDR2 as SVGEGT. This CDR3 reads CASSAPGANHGYTF. The CDR3 nucleotides are TGTGCCAGCAGTGCCCCAGGGGCGAATCATGGCTACACCTTC.

CDR3 region: CASSRQGSHEQYF. CDR3 DNA sequence: TGCGCCAGCAGCAGGCAGGGGTCCCACGAGCAGTACTTC. The chain links TRBV5-1 to TRBJ2-7; possibly TRBD1 for D (6 bases). The V end lost 4 bases, the J end lost 5 bases, and 13 bases lay between the germline ends. Germline V CDR1 and CDR2: SGHRS, YFSETQ. The CDR3 is made up of 13 amino acids.

The CDR3 DNA is TGTGCCAGCAGTTACCCAGGGGCCATGGGCTACGAGCAGTACTTC. Protein: CASSYPGAMGYEQYF. The genes are TRBV6-6 and TRBJ2-7; maybe TRBD1 (6 bases). The ends were cut back, 2 bases at V and 3 bases at J, with 14 bases in the middle. Germline V gene lookup returns CDR1 MNHNY and CDR2 SVGAGI (reference sequence). The CDR3 contains 15 residues.

The V call is TRBV5-4, the J call TRBJ1-2; 8 nucleotides agree with TRBD1. Trimming cost V 6 bases and J 7 bases; bases outside gene matches: 2. The germline CDR1 and CDR2 sequences are SGHNT and YYREEE (reference sequence). The CDR3 is made up of 11 amino acids. CDR3 loop: CASKQGGGYTF. For the CDR3, the DNA is TGTGCCAGCAAACAGGGGGGTGGCTACACCTTC.

The CDR3 region is CASSQRGPVETQYF. As DNA, the CDR3 is TGTGCCAGCAGCCAAAGGGGCCCGGTGGAGACCCAGTACTTC. V and J are TRBV3-1 (or the pseudogene TRBV3-2) and TRBJ2-5, with D perhaps TRBD1 (5 bases). The V end was cut by 2 bases, the J end by 5 bases, with 12 bases between. Germline-derived CDR1 and CDR2 are LGHDT and YNNKEL (reference sequence). This CDR3 has 14 amino acids.

This clone was recorded only once. The chain is built from TRBV7-2 and TRBJ2-1; D is perhaps TRBD2 (6 bases). Germline CDR1 and CDR2: SGHTA and FQGNSA. The V end was cut by 0 bases, the J end by 4 bases, with 10 bases between. The CDR3 length is 15 residues. The CDR3 here is CASSLAAGTYNEQFF. The CDR3 DNA reads TGTGCCAGCAGCTTAGCTGCGGGAACTTACAATGAGCAGTTCTTC.

The rearrangement joins TRBV5-5 to TRBJ2-6, with 12 bases lining up with TRBD1. Germline-derived CDR1 and CDR2 are SGHKS and YYEKEE (reference sequence). Losses at the gene ends were 4 bases for V and 2 bases for J; bases not matched to a gene: 10. The CDR3 is made up of 19 amino acids. CDR3 DNA: TGTGCCAGCAGCGCGCCGGGACAGGGGGCTTATGCTGGGGCCAACGTCCTGACTTTC. Translated, it gives CASSAPGQGAYAGANVLTF.

CDR3 nucleotide sequence: TGTGCCAGCAGTGGATCACATAGGACAGGCGCAACCAACTATGGCTACACCTTC. Protein sequence: CASSGSHRTGATNYGYTF. The chain has TRBV2 and TRBJ1-2; 7 bases fit TRBD1. The V segment lost 4 bases and the J segment 2 bases; nucleotides outside the gene matches: 16. The CDR3 spans 18 residues. Germline CDR1 SNHLY, CDR2 FYNNEI.

This clone was found once. The V call is TRBV12-3 or TRBV12-4, the J call TRBJ1-1; D might be TRBD1 (5 bases). The CDR3 is made up of 13 amino acids. The germline V and J ends were trimmed by 5 bases and 0 bases, with 7 bases remaining between them. The chain's CDR3 is CASSQTVNTEAFF. The CDR3 region has the DNA TGTGCCAGCAGTCAGACAGTGAACACTGAAGCTTTCTTT.

This clone occurred once. The chain has TRBV5-4 and TRBJ2-7; TRBD2 aligns across 13 bases. The ends lost 3 bases at V and 2 bases at J; junction bases unmatched: 2. The germline V gene encodes CDR1 SGHNT and CDR2 YYREEE (reference sequence). This CDR3 region has 15 residues. DNA for the CDR3: TGTGCCAGCAGCTCGGGACTAGCGGGAACCTACGAGCAGTACTTC. Its translation: CASSSGLAGTYEQYF.

J is TRBJ2-5 and V is TRBV5-1, with 10 bases matching TRBD2. Trimming removed 0 bases from V and 4 bases from J; junction bases left unmatched: 6. Germline values: CDR1 SGHRS, CDR2 YFSETQ. This CDR3 is built from 16 residues. The CDR3 region is CASSLAPSGSGETQYF. CDR3 DNA sequence: TGCGCCAGCAGCTTGGCCCCTAGCGGGAGCGGAGAGACCCAGTACTTC. The variable domain in full, completed from reference TRBV5-1 and TRBJ2-5, reads KAGVTQTPRYLIKTRGQQVTLSCSPISGHRSVSWYQQTPGQGLQFLFEYFSETQRNKGNFPGRFSGRQFSNSRSEMNVSTLELGDSALYLCASSLAPSGSGETQYFGPGTRLLVL.

The chain combines TRBV28 with TRBJ2-7; TRBD1 might be the D (8 bases). Germline CDR1 reads MDHEN; CDR2 reads SYDVKM. Trimming removed 5 bases at V and 2 bases at J, with 16 bases between. The CDR3 covers 15 residues. The CDR3 sequence: CASSPHRGGPYEQYF. The DNA for the CDR3 is TGTGCCAGCAGTCCCCACAGGGGGGGGCCCTACGAGCAGTACTTC. The full variable domain, with the rest looked up from reference TRBV28 and TRBJ2-7, is DVKVTQSSRYLVKRTGEKVFLECVQDMDHENMFWYRQDPGLGLRLIYFSYDVKMKEKGDIPEGYSVSREKKERFSLILESASTNQTSMYLCASSPHRGGPYEQYFGPGTRLTVT.

This clone has just one count. V gene TRBV5-4 combines with J gene TRBJ2-2; D possibly corresponds to TRBD2 (5 bases). Between the trimmed V and J ends, which lost 3 bases and 2 bases, there was a span of 17 bases. CDR1 is SGHNT and CDR2 is YYREEE in the germline V gene (reference sequence). CDR3 length: 17 residues. For the CDR3, the DNA is TGTGCCAGCAGCTCGTTGTATATCAGCGGTAACACCGGGGAGCTGTTTTTT. It codes for CASSSLYISGNTGELFF.

CDR3 sequence (DNA): TGCAGTGCTAGTCACGGGAATAGCAATCAGCCCCAGCATTTT. It encodes CSASHGNSNQPQHF. This chain connects TRBV20-1 to TRBJ1-5, with D hard to call. The V gene lost 3 bases and the J gene lost 0 bases, with 9 bases spanning the gap. Germline V CDR1 and CDR2: DFQATT, SNEGSKA (reference sequence). The CDR3 is made up of 14 amino acids.